The clone carrying this TCR beta chain was recorded many times. This entry belongs to a study of T cell repertoires in cytomegalovirus infection. J lost 5 bases, V lost 6 bases, and 9 bases had no gene match. This CDR3 comprises 14 residues. Germline CDR1 SQVTM, CDR2 ANQGSEA. TCRdb reanalysed the reads using MiXCR and keeps one entry per CDR3 protein. The sample includes approximately 140,000 distinct CDR3 sequences, 5.5% to 7% of them seen just once. The chain employs TRBV29-1 and TRBJ2-5, with TRBD1 matching over 10 bases. The TCR originated in a human donor in good health (CMV status not recorded). Some clones in this sample may be carry-over from other donors' samples. The sequenced sample consisted of PBMCs. The CDR3 loop reads CSVDPTGQGETQYF. CDR3 nucleotides: TGCAGCGTCGACCCCACGGGACAGGGGGAGACCCAGTACTTC.